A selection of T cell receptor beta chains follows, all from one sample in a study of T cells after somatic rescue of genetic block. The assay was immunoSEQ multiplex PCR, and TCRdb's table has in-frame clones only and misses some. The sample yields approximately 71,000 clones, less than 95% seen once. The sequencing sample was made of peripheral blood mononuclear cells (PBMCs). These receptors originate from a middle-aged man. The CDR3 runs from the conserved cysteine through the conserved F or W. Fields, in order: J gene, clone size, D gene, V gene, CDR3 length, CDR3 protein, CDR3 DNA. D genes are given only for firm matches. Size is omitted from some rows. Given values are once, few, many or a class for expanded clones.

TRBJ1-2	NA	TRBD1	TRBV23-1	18	CASSPFADRGSSGYGYTF	TGCGCCAGCAGTCCCTTTGCGGACAGGGGGTCATCTGGCTATGGCTACACCTTC
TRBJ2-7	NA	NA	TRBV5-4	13	CASSFGTSYEQYF	TGTGCCAGCAGCTTCGGGACTTCCTACGAGCAGTACTTC
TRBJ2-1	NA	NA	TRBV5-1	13	CASSLSDYNEQFF	TGCGCCAGCAGCTTGTCAGATTACAATGAGCAGTTCTTC
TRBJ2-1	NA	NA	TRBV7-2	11	CASSLVWEQFF	TGTGCCAGCAGCTTAGTTTGGGAGCAGTTCTTC
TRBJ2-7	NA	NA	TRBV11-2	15	CASSPVWVLTYEQYF	TGTGCCAGCAGCCCTGTTTGGGTTTTAACCTACGAGCAGTACTTC
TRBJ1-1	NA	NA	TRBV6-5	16	CASSYGAGPMNTEAFF	TGTGCCAGCAGTTACGGGGCAGGGCCCATGAACACTGAAGCTTTCTTT
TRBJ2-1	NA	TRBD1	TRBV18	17	CASSPLGQASSYNEQFF	TGTGCCAGCTCACCCTTGGGACAGGCAAGCTCCTACAATGAGCAGTTCTTC
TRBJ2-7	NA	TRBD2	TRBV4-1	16	CASSQPTSGSSYEQYF	TGCGCCAGCAGCCAACCTACTAGCGGGAGCTCCTACGAGCAGTACTTC
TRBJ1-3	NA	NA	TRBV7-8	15	CASSLASDSGNTIYF	TGTGCCAGCAGCTTAGCGAGTGACTCTGGAAACACCATATATTTT
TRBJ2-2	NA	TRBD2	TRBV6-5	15	CASRKLAEGAGELFF	TGTGCCAGCAGGAAACTAGCGGAGGGGGCCGGGGAGCTGTTTTTT
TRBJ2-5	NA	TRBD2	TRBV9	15	CASSFGTSGVETQYF	TGTGCCAGCAGCTTCGGGACTAGCGGGGTGGAGACCCAGTACTTC
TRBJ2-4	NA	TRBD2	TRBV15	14	CATSSPSGDDIQYF	TGTGCCACCAGCTCACCGAGCGGGGACGACATTCAGTACTTC
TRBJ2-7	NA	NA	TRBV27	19	CASSLRFVNGGRFSYEQYF	TGTGCCAGCAGTTTACGCTTCGTTAACGGGGGTCGTTTTTCCTACGAGCAGTACTTC
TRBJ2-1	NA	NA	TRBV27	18	CASSLWGAGYRGGGEQFF	TGTGCCAGCAGTTTATGGGGGGCGGGCTACAGGGGGGGAGGTGAGCAGTTCTTC
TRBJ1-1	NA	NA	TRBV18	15	CASSPVDSLNTEAFF	TGTGCCAGCTCACCAGTCGACAGTTTGAACACTGAAGCTTTCTTT
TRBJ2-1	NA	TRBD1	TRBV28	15	CASTTGTGTYNEQFF	TGTGCCAGCACCACCGGGACAGGGACATACAATGAGCAGTTCTTC
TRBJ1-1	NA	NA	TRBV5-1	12	CASSPRGTEAFF	TGCGCCAGCAGCCCACGGGGAACTGAAGCTTTCTTT
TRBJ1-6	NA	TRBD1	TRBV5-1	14	CASSPDRSHSPLHF	TGCGCCAGCAGCCCGGACAGGTCCCATTCACCCCTCCACTTT
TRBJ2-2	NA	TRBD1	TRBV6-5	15	CASRTDRGHTGELFF	TGTGCCAGCAGGACGGACAGGGGGCACACCGGGGAGCTGTTTTTT
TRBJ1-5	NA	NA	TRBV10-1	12	CASSAGSGPQHF	TGCGCCAGCAGTGCCGGGAGTGGGCCCCAGCATTTT
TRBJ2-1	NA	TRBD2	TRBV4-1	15	CASRLGSGNIYEQFF	TGCGCCAGCCGTCTGGGTAGCGGGAATATCTATGAGCAGTTCTTC
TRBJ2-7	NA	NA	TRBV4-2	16	CASSQDGGASSYEQYF	TGTGCCAGCAGCCAAGATGGGGGGGCTAGCTCCTACGAGCAGTACTTC
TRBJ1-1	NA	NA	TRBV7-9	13	CASSLVADTEAFF	TGTGCCAGCAGCTTAGTGGCAGACACTGAAGCTTTCTTT
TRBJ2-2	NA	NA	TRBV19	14	CASRTGHRTGELFF	TGTGCCAGTAGGACGGGACACCGCACCGGGGAGCTGTTTTTT
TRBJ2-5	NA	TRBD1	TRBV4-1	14	CASSPTGGRETQYF	TGCGCCAGCAGCCCGACAGGGGGTCGGGAGACCCAGTACTTC
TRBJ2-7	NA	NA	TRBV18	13	CASSPDGSYEQYF	TGTGCCAGCTCACCAGATGGGTCCTACGAGCAGTACTTC
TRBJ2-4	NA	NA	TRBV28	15	CASSPQNRAKNIQYF	TGTGCCAGCAGTCCCCAAAACAGGGCCAAAAACATTCAGTACTTC
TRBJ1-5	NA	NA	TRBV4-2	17	CASSPGGNSAFNQPQHF	TGTGCCAGCAGCCCTGGAGGCAACTCAGCCTTCAATCAGCCCCAGCATTTT
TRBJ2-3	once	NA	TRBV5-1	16	CASNPDYSSSTDTQYF	TGCGCCAGCAACCCGGACTACTCATCTAGCACAGATACGCAGTATTTT
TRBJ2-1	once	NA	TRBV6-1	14	CASRHQSSYNEQFF	TGTGCCAGCAGGCACCAGAGCTCCTACAATGAGCAGTTCTTC
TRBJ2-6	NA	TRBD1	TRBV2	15	CARQGAVSGANVLTF	TGTGCCAGACAGGGGGCTGTCTCTGGGGCCAACGTCCTGACTTTC
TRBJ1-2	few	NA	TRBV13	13	CASSLRTDYGYTF	TGTGCCAGCAGCTTACGGACGGACTATGGCTACACCTTC